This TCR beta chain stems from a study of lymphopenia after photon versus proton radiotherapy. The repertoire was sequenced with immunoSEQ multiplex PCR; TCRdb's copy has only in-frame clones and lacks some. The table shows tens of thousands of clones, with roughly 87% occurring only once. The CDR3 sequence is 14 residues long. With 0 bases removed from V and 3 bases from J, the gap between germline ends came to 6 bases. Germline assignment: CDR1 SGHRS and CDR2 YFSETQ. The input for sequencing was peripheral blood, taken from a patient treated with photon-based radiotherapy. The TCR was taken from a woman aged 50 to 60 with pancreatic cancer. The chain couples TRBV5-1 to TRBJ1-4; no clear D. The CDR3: CASSLGVANEKLFF. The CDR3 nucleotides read TGCGCCAGCAGCTTGGGGGTTGCTAATGAAAAACTGTTTTTT.